Shown below are 32 T cell receptor beta chains from a single sample sequenced in a study of T cell repertoires in cytomegalovirus infection. TCRdb independently ran MiXCR on the reads; one entry per CDR3 protein. The sample gives approximately 500,000 distinct CDR3 sequences, about 11% of which show up once; roughly 10% is in the top ten. The sample comprised PBMCs. All receptors derive from a human donor in good health (CMV status not recorded). Some clones in this sample may be carry-over from other donors' samples.

The CDR3 loop is CASALGKVYDTDTQYF. The CDR3 DNA sequence: TGTGCCAGCGCGCTTGGGAAGGTGTATGACACAGATACGCAGTATTTT. The chain has TRBV7-9 and TRBJ2-3; D gene ambiguous. The CDR3 loop spans 16 amino acids. CDR1 is SEHNR, CDR2 FQNEAQ, per germline (reference sequence). V lost 8 bases, J lost 2 bases, and 20 bases lay in between.

V and J are TRBV9 and TRBJ1-2; no reliable D call. Trimming took 0 bases from V and 7 from J, leaving 16 bases between them. This CDR3 has 15 amino acids. Germline loops: CDR1 SGDLS, CDR2 YYNGEE. Written as DNA, the CDR3 is TGTGCCAGCAGCGTAGACCCCGGACGGTTCACTGGCTACACCTTC. This gives the protein CASSVDPGRFTGYTF.

This clonotype has more than one count but fewer than ten. CDR3 DNA: TGCAGTGCTAGTGGGACTAGCGGGAGGTCCTACAATGAGCAGTTCTTC. Translation: CSASGTSGRSYNEQFF. The chain has TRBV20-1 and TRBJ2-1; TRBD2 matches 15 bases. The CDR3 length is 16 residues. CDR1 is DFQATT and CDR2 is SNEGSKA in the germline V gene (reference sequence). V was pared by 3 bases and J by 1 base, with 1 base of the junction left unmatched.

This clonotype showed up many times. The V and J genes are TRBV12-3 or TRBV12-4 and TRBJ1-2; D is uncertain. This CDR3 has 15 residues. Trimming left V 1 base short and J 8 bases short, with 17 bases between. The CDR3: CASSLGLAVERGYTF. CDR3 DNA: TGTGCCAGCAGTTTAGGACTAGCGGTTGAGCGCGGCTACACCTTC.

This clonotype was observed many times. The chain is built from TRBV5-6 and TRBJ1-6; D perhaps matches TRBD1 (6 bases). Germline V CDR1 and CDR2: SGHDT, YYEEEE. V lost 0 bases and J lost 5, with 6 bases in between. The CDR3 runs 14 residues. CDR3 sequence reads: CASSLEGDNSPLHF. The CDR3 DNA is TGTGCCAGCAGCTTGGAGGGGGATAATTCACCCCTCCACTTT.

This clonotype was found many times. The chain couples TRBV11-2 to TRBJ2-5; TRBD2 agrees at 10 bases. There are 17 residues in the CDR3. CDR1 SGHAT and CDR2 FQNNGV come from the germline V gene. J gave up 1 base and V 0 bases, and 5 bases lay outside the gene matches. CDR3 in DNA: TGTGCCAGCAGCTTAGATCGTCTAGCGGGAGTCCAAGAGACCCAGTACTTC. This sequence encodes CASSLDRLAGVQETQYF. Full variable domain (rest looked up from reference TRBV11-2 and TRBJ2-5): EAGVAQSPRYKIIEKRQSVAFWCNPISGHATLYWYQQILGQGPKLLIQFQNNGVVDDSQLPKDRFSAERLKGVDSTLKIQPAKLEDSAVYLCASSLDRLAGVQETQYFGPGTRLLVL.

The chain has TRBV5-1 and TRBJ2-2; TRBD2 might be the D (6 bases). Deletions cut 7 bases from V and 1 base from J, with 11 bases between. From germline, CDR1 is SGHRS and CDR2 YFSETQ. This CDR3 spans 14 amino acids. The CDR3 DNA follows: TGCGCCAGCTTCCCGGGGGTGAACACCGGGGAGCTGTTTTTT. Translated, it gives CASFPGVNTGELFF.

This chain joins TRBV2 and TRBJ1-3, with unresolved D. The CDR3 is 14 residues long. Trimming took 3 bases from V and 0 from J, leaving 6 bases between them. Germline V CDR1 and CDR2: SNHLY, FYNNEI. The CDR3 sequence is CASSDISSGNTIYF. The CDR3 DNA sequence: TGTGCCAGCAGTGATATCAGCTCTGGAAACACCATATATTTT.

The J gene is TRBJ1-1, the V gene TRBV27, with no clear D. V was clipped by 6 bases and J by 0 bases, with 11 bases between them. This CDR3 region has 14 residues. CDR1 is MNHEY, CDR2 SMNVEV, per germline (reference sequence). The CDR3 is CASRAGGMNTEAFF. CDR3 DNA: TGTGCCAGCAGGGCAGGAGGCATGAACACTGAAGCTTTCTTT.

This clonotype was seen repeatedly, ten times or more. The rearrangement links TRBV20-1 to TRBJ2-3; the match to TRBD1 covers 10 bases. In germline, CDR1 is DFQATT, CDR2 SNEGSKA (reference sequence). Unmatched junction bases numbered 9, after V lost 3 bases and J lost 0 bases. The CDR3 has 17 amino acids. In nucleotides, the CDR3 is TGCAGTGCTAGGACAGGGGGCTGGCGGAAGAGCACAGATACGCAGTATTTT. This codes for CSARTGGWRKSTDTQYF.

This clonotype was seen many times. This chain uses TRBV4-1 with TRBJ1-2; tentatively, D is TRBD1 (5 bases). The germline V gene encodes CDR1 MGHRA and CDR2 YSYEKL. The CDR3 runs 14 residues. The V gene lost 4 bases and the J gene lost 8 bases, with 17 bases spanning the gap. DNA of the CDR3: TGCGCCAGCAGCCGATCTCGAGGGGCGGGGGGCTACACCTTC. Translating it yields CASSRSRGAGGYTF.

This clonotype was recorded at least ten times. This sequence joins TRBV14 and TRBJ2-1; D is ambiguous. Trimming cost V 1 base and J 10 bases, with 8 bases left between them. This CDR3 is built from 12 residues. Germline V gene sequence: CDR1 SGHDN, CDR2 FVKESK. This CDR3 is CASSQVPGEQFF. The CDR3 DNA reads as TGTGCCAGCAGCCAAGTGCCCGGGGAGCAGTTCTTC.

There are many counts of this clonotype. The chain carries TRBV3-1 and TRBJ2-1; possibly TRBD2 for D (6 bases). The CDR3 has 14 residues. Looked up from germline, CDR1 is LGHDT and CDR2 is YNNKEL (reference sequence). V was clipped by 1 base and J by 5 bases, with 9 bases between them. CDR3 region: CASSQAAGNNEQFF. The CDR3, as DNA: TGTGCCAGCAGCCAAGCCGCGGGAAACAATGAGCAGTTCTTC.

The V and J genes are TRBV6-1 and TRBJ1-1, with D possibly matching TRBD1 (6 bases). V was shortened by 2 bases and J by 2 bases, with 12 bases between the two germline ends. The CDR3 is 15 amino acids. CDR1 and CDR2 (germline): MNHNS, SASEGT. Here the CDR3 reads CASSERGAPNTEAFF. DNA of the CDR3: TGTGCCAGCAGTGAAAGGGGGGCACCTAACACTGAAGCTTTCTTT.

In this sample, this clonotype turned up many times. V gene TRBV7-2 combines with J gene TRBJ2-1; 10 bases are shared with TRBD2. Losses at the gene ends were 2 bases for V and 3 bases for J; bases not matched to a gene: 4. CDR3 length: 16 amino acids. Per the germline V gene, CDR1 is SGHTA and CDR2 is FQGNSA. The CDR3 DNA reads as TGTGCCAGCAGCTTATTCGGACTAGCGGACTACAATGAGCAGTTCTTC. Amino acids: CASSLFGLADYNEQFF.

This clonotype was seen only a few times. The gene calls are TRBV3-1 and TRBJ1-1, with 9 nucleotides matching TRBD1. Trimming at V came to 4 bases and at J to 6 bases, leaving 15 bases not matched to a gene. The CDR3 totals 17 residues. Germline assignment: CDR1 LGHDT and CDR2 YNNKEL (reference sequence). Here the CDR3 DNA reads TGTGCCAGCAGCCCCGGGACAGGGAACCCCGGGGTGGCTGAAGCTTTCTTT. Translating gives CASSPGTGNPGVAEAFF.

The sample holds many counts of this clonotype. This rearrangement joins TRBV11-2 to TRBJ2-7; D not certain. This CDR3 comprises 13 residues. In germline, CDR1 is SGHAT, CDR2 FQNNGV. Trimming shortened V by 2 bases and J by 5 bases, and 10 bases separated the two germline ends. CDR3 DNA: TGTGCCAGCAGCTTAAGGGCTTTCGACGAGCAGTACTTC. This gives the protein CASSLRAFDEQYF.

Points on this clonotype: Given a much more abundant clone one base away, this may be a read error. This chain links TRBV5-6 with TRBJ2-7; D is perhaps TRBD2 (5 bases). Germline CDR1 SGHDT, CDR2 YYEEEE. CDR3 length: 13 residues. Trimming stripped 0 bases from V and 6 bases from J, with 10 bases between. The CDR3 loop reads CASSLGTLTEQYF. In DNA, the CDR3 is TGTGCCAGCAGCTTGGGGACTTTAACCGAGCAGTACTTC.

This clonotype was found many times. V is TRBV10-3 and J is TRBJ2-1; TRBD1 matches at 8 bases. The germline gives CDR1 ENHRY, CDR2 SYGVKD. The CDR3 runs to 14 residues. The J segment lost 3 bases and the V segment lost 5 bases, leaving 3 bases of the junction unmatched. The CDR3 coding sequence is TGTGCCATCAGTTCCGGGACAGGCTACAATGAGCAGTTCTTC. It codes for CAISSGTGYNEQFF.

This clonotype was seen at least ten times. V usage is TRBV7-8 and J usage is TRBJ1-5; 11 positions agree with TRBD1. V was pared by 5 bases and J by 7 bases, with 7 bases of the junction left unmatched. In germline, CDR1 is SGHVS, CDR2 FQNEAQ. The CDR3 is made up of 15 amino acids. CDR3 residues: CASSIGQGAGQPQHF. DNA for the CDR3: TGTGCCAGCAGCATAGGACAGGGGGCCGGACAGCCCCAGCATTTT.

This clonotype has at least ten counts. This chain uses TRBV7-2 with TRBJ2-1, with unresolved D. CDR3 length: 14 amino acids. V was shortened by 5 bases and J by 8 bases, with 16 bases between the two germline ends. Germline V lookup: CDR1 SGHTA, CDR2 FQGNSA. CDR3 nucleotides: TGTGCCAGCAGCCCCCTTATACAGCGTGATGAGCAGTTCTTC. It yields the protein CASSPLIQRDEQFF. The complete variable domain, with remaining parts taken from reference TRBV7-2 and TRBJ2-1, reads GAGVSQSPSNKVTEKGKDVELRCDPISGHTALYWYRQSLGQGLEFLIYFQGNSAPDKSGLPSDRFSAERTGGSVSTLTIQRTQQEDSAVYLCASSPLIQRDEQFFGPGTRLTVL.

This clonotype turned up a few times. The chain is built from TRBV7-9 and TRBJ1-2, with D possibly matching TRBD1 (6 bases). Germline loops: CDR1 SEHNR, CDR2 FQNEAQ (reference sequence). The CDR3 contains 12 residues. Trimming shortened V by 8 bases and J by 3 bases, and 10 bases separated the two germline ends. DNA of the CDR3: TGTGCCAGCCAAGGGGGAGACTATGGCTACACCTTC. It codes for CASQGGDYGYTF.

The chain is built from TRBV7-3 and TRBJ1-1, with TRBD1 as a possible D gene (5 bases). V was shortened by 2 bases and J by 2 bases, with 9 bases between the two germline ends. Germline values: CDR1 SGHTA, CDR2 FQGTGA. The CDR3 covers 14 residues. The CDR3, as DNA: TGTGCCAGCAGCTTATCCAGGGCTAACACTGAAGCTTTCTTT. Protein: CASSLSRANTEAFF. Supplemented by reference TRBV7-3 and TRBJ1-1, the full variable domain reads GAGVSQTPSNKVTEKGKYVELRCDPISGHTALYWYRQSLGQGPEFLIYFQGTGAADDSGLPNDRFFAVRPEGSVSTLKIQRTERGDSAVYLCASSLSRANTEAFFGQGTRLTVV.

This clonotype was observed many times. V and J are TRBV19 and TRBJ2-3; D gene uncertain. V was clipped by 5 bases and J by 2 bases, with 8 bases between them. The CDR3 is 13 amino acids. Germline CDR1 reads LNHDA; CDR2 reads SQIVND (reference sequence). CDR3: CASSLQITDTQYF. DNA of the CDR3: TGTGCCAGTAGTTTACAGATCACAGATACGCAGTATTTT.

This clonotype was counted a few times. The chain is built from TRBV19 and TRBJ1-2; maybe TRBD1 (6 bases). Per germline, CDR1 LNHDA and CDR2 SQIVND (reference sequence). V was trimmed by 3 bases and J by 2 bases, leaving 13 bases between them. CDR3 length equals 15 residues. The CDR3 sequence is CASSMAPGENYGYTF. CDR3 bases: TGTGCCAGTAGTATGGCGCCAGGGGAAAACTATGGCTACACCTTC.

This clonotype was counted ten times or more. The V call is TRBV4-1, the J call TRBJ2-7, with D hard to call. Germline values: CDR1 MGHRA, CDR2 YSYEKL. V gave up 0 bases and J gave up 6 bases, with 9 bases separating them. This CDR3 is built from 13 residues. CDR3 residues: CASSQEERSEQYF. The CDR3 DNA reads as TGCGCCAGCAGCCAAGAGGAGAGGAGCGAGCAGTACTTC.

The V gene is TRBV15, the J gene TRBJ2-3; D ambiguous. This CDR3 spans 16 amino acids. Trimming cost V 0 bases and J 3 bases, with 13 bases left between them. The germline V gene encodes CDR1 LNHNV and CDR2 YYDKDF (reference sequence). The CDR3 spells CATSRDSPAPTDTQYF. The DNA for the CDR3 is TGTGCCACCAGCAGAGATTCCCCGGCCCCAACAGATACGCAGTATTTT.

This clonotype appeared many times. The chain links TRBV12-3 or TRBV12-4 to TRBJ1-1; D may be TRBD1 (5 bases). The CDR3 has 19 residues. The V end lost 2 bases, the J end lost 0 bases, and 22 bases lay between the germline ends. For the CDR3, the DNA is TGTGCCAGCAGTTTAACCGCGGTGTACAGGTGGGGGATGAACACTGAAGCTTTCTTT. As protein: CASSLTAVYRWGMNTEAFF.

Only a few counts were recorded for this clonotype. J is TRBJ1-2 and V is TRBV5-1; 7 positions match TRBD1. With 5 bases clipped from V and 7 bases from J, the junction kept 8 bases outside the gene matches. The CDR3 spans 13 residues. In germline, CDR1 is SGHRS, CDR2 YFSETQ. The CDR3 DNA is TGCGCCAGCAGTTACAAACAGGGGTCTGGCTACACCTTC. It yields the protein CASSYKQGSGYTF.

This clonotype was recorded at least ten times. This rearrangement joins TRBV12-3 or TRBV12-4 to TRBJ2-1; the match to TRBD2 covers 12 bases. The CDR3 extends over 15 amino acids. V lost 2 bases to trimming and J lost 7 bases; unmatched junction nucleotides: 3. CDR3 loop: CASSLMGTSGNEQFF. CDR3 DNA sequence: TGTGCCAGCAGTTTAATGGGGACTAGCGGGAATGAGCAGTTCTTC.

This clonotype has at least ten counts. V and J are TRBV15 and TRBJ2-2; TRBD1 matches at 8 bases. Germline V CDR1 and CDR2: LNHNV, YYDKDF (reference sequence). This CDR3 comprises 18 residues. The V gene end was trimmed by 3 bases and the J gene end by 1 base; junction bases not matched to a gene: 10. CDR3 sequence reads: CATSSYDRGWLNTGELFF. The CDR3 DNA follows: TGTGCCACCAGCAGCTATGACAGGGGATGGCTGAACACCGGGGAGCTGTTTTTT.

This clonotype was observed at least ten times. J is TRBJ2-7 and V is TRBV11-2; TRBD2 is a possible D gene (6 bases). V was shortened by 1 base and J by 3 bases, with 7 bases between the two germline ends. Germline CDR1 is SGHAT and CDR2 is FQNNGV. The CDR3 loop spans 13 amino acids. The CDR3 sequence is CASSLGEDYEQYF. The CDR3 coding sequence is TGTGCCAGCAGCTTAGGGGAGGACTACGAGCAGTACTTC. Supplemented by reference TRBV11-2 and TRBJ2-7, the full variable domain reads EAGVAQSPRYKIIEKRQSVAFWCNPISGHATLYWYQQILGQGPKLLIQFQNNGVVDDSQLPKDRFSAERLKGVDSTLKIQPAKLEDSAVYLCASSLGEDYEQYFGPGTRLTVT.